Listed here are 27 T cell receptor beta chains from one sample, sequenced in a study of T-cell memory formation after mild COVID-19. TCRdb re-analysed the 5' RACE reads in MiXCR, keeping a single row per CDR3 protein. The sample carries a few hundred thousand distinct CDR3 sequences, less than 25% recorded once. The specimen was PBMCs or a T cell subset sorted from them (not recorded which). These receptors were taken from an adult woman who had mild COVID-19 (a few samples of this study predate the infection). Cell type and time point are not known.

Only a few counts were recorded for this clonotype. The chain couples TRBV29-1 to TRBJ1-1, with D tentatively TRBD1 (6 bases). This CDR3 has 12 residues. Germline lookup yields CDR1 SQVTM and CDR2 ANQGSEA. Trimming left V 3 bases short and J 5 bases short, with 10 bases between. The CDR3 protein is CSVDDRKTEAFF. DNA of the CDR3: TGCAGCGTTGACGACAGGAAGACTGAAGCTTTCTTT.

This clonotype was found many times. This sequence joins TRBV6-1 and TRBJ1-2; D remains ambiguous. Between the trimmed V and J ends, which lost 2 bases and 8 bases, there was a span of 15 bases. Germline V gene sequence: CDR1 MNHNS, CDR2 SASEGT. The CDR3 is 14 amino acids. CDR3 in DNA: TGTGCCAGCAGTGAAATCAAAAGAGGCACAGGCTACACCTTC. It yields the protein CASSEIKRGTGYTF.

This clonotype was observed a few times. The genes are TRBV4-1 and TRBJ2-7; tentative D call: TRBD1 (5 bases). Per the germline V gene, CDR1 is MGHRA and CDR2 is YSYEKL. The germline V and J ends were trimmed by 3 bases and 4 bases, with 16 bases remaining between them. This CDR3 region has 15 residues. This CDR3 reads CASSQVGQGRYEQYF. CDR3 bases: TGCGCCAGCAGCCAGGTCGGGCAGGGAAGGTACGAGCAGTACTTC.

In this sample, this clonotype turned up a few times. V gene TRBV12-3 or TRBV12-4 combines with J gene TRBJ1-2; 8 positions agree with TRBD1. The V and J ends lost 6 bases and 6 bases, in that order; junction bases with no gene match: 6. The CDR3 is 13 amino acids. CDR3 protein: CASRPGTGDGYTF. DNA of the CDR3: TGTGCCAGCAGACCCGGGACAGGCGATGGCTACACCTTC.

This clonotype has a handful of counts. The CDR3 loop is CASSSRTGGFDEQYF. The CDR3 DNA is TGCGCCAGCAGCTCCCGGACAGGGGGCTTCGACGAGCAGTACTTC. The genes are TRBV5-1 and TRBJ2-7; 11 bases fit TRBD1. This CDR3 has 15 amino acids. Germline-derived CDR1 and CDR2 are SGHRS and YFSETQ. Trimming removed 3 bases from V and 5 bases from J; junction bases left unmatched: 7.

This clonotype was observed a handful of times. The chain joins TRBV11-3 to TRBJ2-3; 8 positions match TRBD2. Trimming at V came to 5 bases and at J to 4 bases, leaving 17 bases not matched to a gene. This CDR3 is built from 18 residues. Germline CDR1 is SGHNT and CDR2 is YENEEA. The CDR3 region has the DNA TGTGCCAGCAGCCTGAGGAGCGGGGGACTGAGAAGCGCAGATACGCAGTATTTT. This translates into CASSLRSGGLRSADTQYF.

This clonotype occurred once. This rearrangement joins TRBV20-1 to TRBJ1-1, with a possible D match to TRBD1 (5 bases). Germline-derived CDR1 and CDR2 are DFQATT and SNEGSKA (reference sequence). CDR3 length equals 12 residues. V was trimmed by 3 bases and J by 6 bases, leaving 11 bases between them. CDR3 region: CSARGGSPEAFF. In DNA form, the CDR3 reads TGCAGTGCTAGGGGGGGTTCCCCTGAAGCTTTCTTT.

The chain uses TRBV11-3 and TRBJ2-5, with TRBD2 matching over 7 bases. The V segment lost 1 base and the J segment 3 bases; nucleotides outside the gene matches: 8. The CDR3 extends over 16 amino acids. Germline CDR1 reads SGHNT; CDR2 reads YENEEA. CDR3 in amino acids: CASSLVSGLAEETQYF. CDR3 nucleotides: TGTGCCAGCAGCTTAGTCTCCGGGCTAGCGGAAGAGACCCAGTACTTC. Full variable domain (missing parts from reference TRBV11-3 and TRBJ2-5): EAGVVQSPRYKIIEKKQPVAFWCNPISGHNTLYWYLQNLGQGPELLIRYENEEAVDDSQLPKDRFSAERLKGVDSTLKIQPAELGDSAVYLCASSLVSGLAEETQYFGPGTRLLVL.

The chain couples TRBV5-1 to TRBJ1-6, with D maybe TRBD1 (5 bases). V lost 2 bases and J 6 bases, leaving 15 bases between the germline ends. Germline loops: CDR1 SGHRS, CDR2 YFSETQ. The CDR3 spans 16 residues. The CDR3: CASSLGDGAFNSPLHF. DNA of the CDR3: TGCGCCAGCAGCTTAGGGGACGGAGCCTTTAATTCACCCCTCCACTTT. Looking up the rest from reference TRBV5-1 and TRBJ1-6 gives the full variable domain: KAGVTQTPRYLIKTRGQQVTLSCSPISGHRSVSWYQQTPGQGLQFLFEYFSETQRNKGNFPGRFSGRQFSNSRSEMNVSTLELGDSALYLCASSLGDGAFNSPLHFGNGTRLTVT.

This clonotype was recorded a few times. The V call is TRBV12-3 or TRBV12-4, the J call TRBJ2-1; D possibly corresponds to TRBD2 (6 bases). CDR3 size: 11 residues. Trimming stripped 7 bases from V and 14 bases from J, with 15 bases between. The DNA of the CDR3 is TGTGCCAGCAAAAGGGGCGGGACGGAGTTCTTC. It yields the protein CASKRGGTEFF.

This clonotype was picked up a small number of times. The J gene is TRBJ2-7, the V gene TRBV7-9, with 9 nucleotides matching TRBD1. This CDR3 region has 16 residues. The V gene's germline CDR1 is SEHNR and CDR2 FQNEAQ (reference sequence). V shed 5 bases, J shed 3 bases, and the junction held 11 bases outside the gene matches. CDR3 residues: CASSLFPGDRVYEQYF. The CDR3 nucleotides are TGTGCCAGCAGCCTCTTCCCCGGGGACAGGGTCTACGAGCAGTACTTC.

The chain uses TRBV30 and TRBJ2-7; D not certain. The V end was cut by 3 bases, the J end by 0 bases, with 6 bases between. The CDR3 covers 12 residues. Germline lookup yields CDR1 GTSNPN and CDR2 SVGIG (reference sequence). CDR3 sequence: CAWSSLSYEQYF. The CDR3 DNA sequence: TGTGCCTGGAGCTCACTCTCCTACGAGCAGTACTTC.

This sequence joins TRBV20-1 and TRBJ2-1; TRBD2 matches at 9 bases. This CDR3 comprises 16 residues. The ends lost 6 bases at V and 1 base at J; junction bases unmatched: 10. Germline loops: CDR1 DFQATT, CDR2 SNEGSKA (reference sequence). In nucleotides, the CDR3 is TGCAGTGCACTCCGCGGGGGGGCAGAATCCTACAATGAGCAGTTCTTC. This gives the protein CSALRGGAESYNEQFF.

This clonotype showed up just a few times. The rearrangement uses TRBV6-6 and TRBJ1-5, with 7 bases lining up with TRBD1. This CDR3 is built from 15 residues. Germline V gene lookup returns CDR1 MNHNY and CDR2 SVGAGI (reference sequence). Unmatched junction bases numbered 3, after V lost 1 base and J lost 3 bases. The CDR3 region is CASSYWDSNNQPQHF. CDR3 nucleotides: TGTGCCAGCAGTTACTGGGACAGCAACAATCAGCCCCAGCATTTT.

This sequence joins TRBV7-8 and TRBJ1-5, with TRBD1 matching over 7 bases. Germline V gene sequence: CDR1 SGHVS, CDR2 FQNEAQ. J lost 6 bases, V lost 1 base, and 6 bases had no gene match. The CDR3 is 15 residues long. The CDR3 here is CASSLGTGAGQPQHF. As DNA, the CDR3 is TGTGCCAGCAGCTTAGGGACAGGAGCCGGTCAGCCCCAGCATTTT.

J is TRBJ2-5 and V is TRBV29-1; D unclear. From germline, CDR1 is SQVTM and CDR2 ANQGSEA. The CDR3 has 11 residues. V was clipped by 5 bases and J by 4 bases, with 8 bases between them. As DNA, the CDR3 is TGCAGCGTTCATGGTGGAGAGACCCAGTACTTC. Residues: CSVHGGETQYF.

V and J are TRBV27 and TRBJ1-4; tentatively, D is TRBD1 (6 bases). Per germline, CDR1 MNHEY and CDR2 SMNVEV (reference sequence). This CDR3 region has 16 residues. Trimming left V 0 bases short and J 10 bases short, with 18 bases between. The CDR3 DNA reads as TGTGCCAGCAGTTTATCTGGGGCAGGGGATATCGGAAAACTGTTTTTT. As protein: CASSLSGAGDIGKLFF.

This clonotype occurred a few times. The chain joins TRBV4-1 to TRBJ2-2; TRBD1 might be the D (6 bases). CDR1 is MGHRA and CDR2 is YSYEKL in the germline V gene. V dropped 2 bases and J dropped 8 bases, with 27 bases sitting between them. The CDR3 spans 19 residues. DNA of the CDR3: TGCGCCAGCAGCCAACGCCCCGATAGCCCAGGGGTGAAGAGGGGGGAGCTGTTTTTT. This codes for CASSQRPDSPGVKRGELFF.

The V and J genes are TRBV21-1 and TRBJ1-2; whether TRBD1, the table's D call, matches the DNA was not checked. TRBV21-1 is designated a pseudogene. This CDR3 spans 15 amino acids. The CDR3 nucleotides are TGTGCCAGCAGCGAACACAGGGGGCGAAACTATGGCTACACCTTC. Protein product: CASSEHRGRNYGYTF.

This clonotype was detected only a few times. DNA for the CDR3: TGCGCCAGCAGCCAAGTGGACAGGCGGAATGAGCAGTTCTTC. Encoded protein: CASSQVDRRNEQFF. The chain uses TRBV4-1 and TRBJ2-1; 7 nucleotides align to TRBD1. CDR3 length: 14 residues. V was clipped by 1 base and J by 7 bases; unmatched bases: 4. Germline V gene lookup returns CDR1 MGHRA and CDR2 YSYEKL.

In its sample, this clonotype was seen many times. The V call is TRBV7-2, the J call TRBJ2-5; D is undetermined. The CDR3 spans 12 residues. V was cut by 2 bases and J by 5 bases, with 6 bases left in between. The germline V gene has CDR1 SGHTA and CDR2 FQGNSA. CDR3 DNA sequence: TGTGCCAGCAGCTTAACTCTGGAGACCCAGTACTTC. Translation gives CASSLTLETQYF.

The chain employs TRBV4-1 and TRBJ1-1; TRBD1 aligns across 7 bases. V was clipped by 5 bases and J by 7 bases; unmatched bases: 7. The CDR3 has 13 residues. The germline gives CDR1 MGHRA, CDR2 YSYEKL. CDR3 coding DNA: TGCGCCAGCAGCTTCACAGGGGAGGATGAAGCTTTCTTT. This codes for CASSFTGEDEAFF.

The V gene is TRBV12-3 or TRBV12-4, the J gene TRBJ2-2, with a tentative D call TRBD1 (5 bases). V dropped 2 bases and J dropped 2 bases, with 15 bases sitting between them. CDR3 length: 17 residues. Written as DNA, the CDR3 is TGTGCCAGCAGTTTATTTCCCCCAGGGTCCAACACCGGGGAGCTGTTTTTT. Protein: CASSLFPPGSNTGELFF.

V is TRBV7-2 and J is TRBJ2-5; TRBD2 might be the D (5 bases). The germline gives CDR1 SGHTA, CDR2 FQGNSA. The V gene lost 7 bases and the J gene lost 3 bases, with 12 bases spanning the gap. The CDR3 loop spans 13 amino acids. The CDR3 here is CASTPSREETQYF. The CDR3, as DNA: TGTGCCAGCACCCCTTCGCGGGAAGAGACCCAGTACTTC.

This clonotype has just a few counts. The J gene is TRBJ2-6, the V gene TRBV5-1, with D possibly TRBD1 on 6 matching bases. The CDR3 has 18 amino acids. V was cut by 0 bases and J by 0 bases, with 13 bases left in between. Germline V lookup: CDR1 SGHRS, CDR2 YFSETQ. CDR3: CASSLATGANSGANVLTF. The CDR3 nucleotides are TGCGCCAGCAGCTTGGCGACAGGTGCTAACTCTGGGGCCAACGTCCTGACTTTC.

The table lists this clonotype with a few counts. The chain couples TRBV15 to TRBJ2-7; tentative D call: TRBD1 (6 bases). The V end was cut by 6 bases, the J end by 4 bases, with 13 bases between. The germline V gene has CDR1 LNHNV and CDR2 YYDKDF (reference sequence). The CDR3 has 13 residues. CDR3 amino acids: CATRLTGSYEQYF. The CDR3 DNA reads TGTGCCACCAGATTGACAGGATCGTACGAGCAGTACTTC.

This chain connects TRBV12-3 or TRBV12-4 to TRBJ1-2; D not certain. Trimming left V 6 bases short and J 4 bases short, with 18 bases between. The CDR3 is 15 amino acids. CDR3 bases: TGTGCCAGCAGCTCCTATGCGGCCGCACGCTATGGCTACACCTTC. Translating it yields CASSSYAAARYGYTF.